The 27 T cell receptor beta chains in this list originate from one sample, sequenced in a study of T cells after posttransplantation cyclophosphamide. Treatment was busulfan-fludarabine conditioning, a marrow graft, and cyclophosphamide on days +3 and +4. This table comes from immunoSEQ multiplex PCR, and its TCRdb copy is limited to in-frame clones, with some not included. The sample lists 42,000 or so clones, 80% to 95% seen once, with 2% to 3% in the top ten. The input for sequencing was PBMCs, taken roughly 59 days after allogeneic stem cell transplant with posttransplant cyclophosphamide. The receptors derive from a male patient in his sixties who received an allogeneic stem cell transplant from a related donor and was CMV-positive. The T cells may come from the graft donor.

The V call is TRBV29-1, the J call TRBJ1-2; perhaps TRBD1 as D (6 bases). The V gene lost 6 bases and the J gene lost 5 bases, with 10 bases spanning the gap. Looked up from germline, CDR1 is SQVTM and CDR2 is ANQGSEA. The CDR3 sequence is 11 residues long. The CDR3 loop is CSVQTGYGYTF. Written as DNA, the CDR3 is TGCAGCGTCCAAACAGGGTATGGCTACACCTTC.

This chain links TRBV6-5 with TRBJ1-1; a possible D gene is TRBD1 (6 bases). The germline V gene encodes CDR1 MNHEY and CDR2 SVGAGI. The CDR3 has 13 residues. Trimming removed 5 bases at V and 0 bases at J, with 7 bases between. The DNA of the CDR3 is TGTGCCAGCAGTAGGACAGTGAACACTGAAGCTTTCTTT. Its translation is CASSRTVNTEAFF.

This rearrangement joins TRBV5-1 to TRBJ2-1, with 9 bases fitting TRBD1. With 4 bases clipped from V and 3 bases from J, the junction kept 5 bases outside the gene matches. The CDR3 length is 15 residues. Per germline, CDR1 SGHRS and CDR2 YFSETQ. The DNA of the CDR3 is TGCGCCAGCAGCCCCTCGGACAGGGGCTACAATGAGCAGTTCTTC. It specifies CASSPSDRGYNEQFF.

The V gene is TRBV5-1, the J gene TRBJ2-5, with TRBD1 matching over 11 bases. Germline trimming cut 0 bases from V and 5 bases from J; bases unmatched to any gene: 6. The V gene's germline CDR1 is SGHRS and CDR2 YFSETQ. The CDR3 length is 16 residues. CDR3 sequence (DNA): TGCGCCAGCAGCTTGGGGACAGGGGGCGTAGAGGAGACCCAGTACTTC. As protein: CASSLGTGGVEETQYF.

This chain joins TRBV16 and TRBJ1-5, with D possibly matching TRBD1 (5 bases). Trimming removed 0 bases at V and 2 bases at J, with 11 bases between. CDR1 and CDR2 (germline): KGHSY, FQNENV. This CDR3 has 16 amino acids. CDR3 region: CASSQSGGGRNQPQHF. CDR3 sequence (DNA): TGTGCCAGCAGCCAATCTGGGGGGGGTCGCAATCAGCCCCAGCATTTT.

The chain combines TRBV5-5 with TRBJ1-6; D perhaps matches TRBD1 (6 bases). This CDR3 comprises 15 residues. The germline V and J ends were trimmed by 4 bases and 7 bases, with 15 bases remaining between them. Germline V gene data show CDR1 as SGHKS and CDR2 as YYEKEE (reference sequence). CDR3 nucleotide sequence: TGTGCCAGCAGCGAGCTGGACAGACCCAATTCACCCCTCCACTTT. It yields the protein CASSELDRPNSPLHF.

The chain has TRBV9 and TRBJ1-3; tentatively, D is TRBD1 (5 bases). The CDR3 length is 17 residues. Germline V gene sequence: CDR1 SGDLS, CDR2 YYNGEE. The V end lost 0 bases, the J end lost 0 bases, and 13 bases lay between the germline ends. The CDR3 DNA sequence: TGTGCCAGCAGCGTAGCTCCGGGGGACCTCTCTGGAAACACCATATATTTT. This gives the protein CASSVAPGDLSGNTIYF.

The rearrangement uses TRBV7-9 and TRBJ2-5, with 10 bases aligning to TRBD1. The CDR3 is made up of 14 amino acids. V gave up 5 bases and J gave up 5 bases; unmatched junction bases: 5. Germline V gives CDR1 SEHNR, CDR2 FQNEAQ (reference sequence). CDR3 nucleotides: TGTGCCAGCAGCCCGGACAGGGGGTTTGAGACCCAGTACTTC. This encodes CASSPDRGFETQYF.

V usage is TRBV5-4 and J usage is TRBJ2-1; D remains ambiguous. The CDR3 runs to 13 residues. Germline V gene sequence: CDR1 SGHNT, CDR2 YYREEE (reference sequence). Trimming cost V 1 base and J 8 bases, with 10 bases left between them. Here the CDR3 DNA reads TGTGCCAGCAGCTTGACTAATAGCTATGAGCAGTTCTTC. Its translation: CASSLTNSYEQFF. Full variable domain (rest looked up from reference TRBV5-4 and TRBJ2-1): ETGVTQSPTHLIKTRGQQVTLRCSSQSGHNTVSWYQQALGQGPQFIFQYYREEENGRGNFPPRFSGLQFPNYSSELNVNALELDDSALYLCASSLTNSYEQFFGPGTRLTVL.

The CDR3 region has the DNA TGCGCCAGCAGCTTTGGTAGCGGGGCCCAAGAGACCCAGTACTTC. Protein product: CASSFGSGAQETQYF. The chain recombines TRBV5-1 with TRBJ2-5, with 8 positions matching TRBD2. Germline V gene sequence: CDR1 SGHRS, CDR2 YFSETQ. With V trimmed by 2 bases and J by 1 base, 4 bases remained unmatched. The CDR3 consists of 15 residues.

This rearrangement joins TRBV20-1 to TRBJ1-1, with unresolved D. V dropped 3 bases and J dropped 3 bases, with 5 bases sitting between them. Germline V gives CDR1 DFQATT, CDR2 SNEGSKA (reference sequence). This CDR3 has 11 amino acids. The CDR3 protein is CSASRDTEAFF. The CDR3 bases are TGCAGTGCTAGTCGGGACACTGAAGCTTTCTTT.

The J gene is TRBJ2-1, the V gene TRBV29-1; 8 bases match TRBD1. The germline CDR1 and CDR2 sequences are SQVTM and ANQGSEA. The CDR3 length is 11 residues. J gave up 7 bases and V 7 bases, and 3 bases lay outside the gene matches. This chain's CDR3 is CSATGDNEQFF. In DNA form, the CDR3 reads TGCAGCGCGACAGGGGATAATGAGCAGTTCTTC.

CDR3 nucleotides: TGCGCCAGCAGCTTCGCCCAGGGCACTGAAGCTTTCTTT. This codes for CASSFAQGTEAFF. The chain recombines TRBV5-1 with TRBJ1-1; tentatively, D is TRBD1 (5 bases). V was pared by 2 bases and J by 4 bases, with 9 bases between. From germline, CDR1 is SGHRS and CDR2 YFSETQ. This CDR3 has 13 residues.

V and J are TRBV9 and TRBJ1-6, with 8 bases aligning to TRBD1. The germline V gene has CDR1 SGDLS and CDR2 YYNGEE. With 5 bases clipped from V and 7 bases from J, the junction kept 8 bases outside the gene matches. There are 15 residues in the CDR3. CDR3 sequence reads: CASRLTGEANSPLHF. The DNA of the CDR3 is TGTGCCAGCAGACTGACAGGGGAGGCGAATTCACCCCTCCACTTT.

This clone was detected a few times. The chain is built from TRBV2 and TRBJ2-6; no definite D call. The CDR3 spans 14 residues. Germline V lookup: CDR1 SNHLY, CDR2 FYNNEI. V gave up 10 bases and J gave up 2 bases, with 12 bases separating them. CDR3 bases: TGTGCCACCTCAGTCTCACCTGGGGCCAACGTCCTGACTTTC. As protein: CATSVSPGANVLTF.

V and J are TRBV7-9 and TRBJ1-3; D gene uncertain. CDR3 length: 16 amino acids. The germline V and J ends were trimmed by 2 bases and 0 bases, with 11 bases remaining between them. Germline lookup yields CDR1 SEHNR and CDR2 FQNEAQ (reference sequence). The CDR3 DNA reads TGTGCCAGCAGCTTACGGACTACGAGCTCTGGAAACACCATATATTTT. Protein sequence: CASSLRTTSSGNTIYF.

The rearrangement uses TRBV2 and TRBJ2-7; 10 positions match TRBD1. This CDR3 has 17 residues. V lost 6 bases to trimming and J lost 5 bases; unmatched junction nucleotides: 16. Germline V lookup: CDR1 SNHLY, CDR2 FYNNEI. The CDR3: CASRDFSGTGAANEQYV. CDR3 nucleotides: TGTGCCAGCAGGGACTTTTCCGGGACAGGGGCTGCCAACGAGCAGTACGTC.

This clone was detected only once. The gene calls are TRBV6-5 and TRBJ1-3; 7 nucleotides align to TRBD1. The CDR3 loop spans 15 amino acids. V lost 9 bases to trimming and J lost 2 bases; unmatched junction nucleotides: 10. The germline V gene has CDR1 MNHEY and CDR2 SVGAGI. CDR3 sequence reads: CARITSGGTGNTIYF. The DNA of the CDR3 is TGTGCCAGGATCACCTCAGGGGGAACTGGAAACACCATATATTTT.

The chain combines TRBV6-1 with TRBJ2-3; D not certain. V lost 4 bases, J lost 1 base, and 9 bases lay in between. CDR1 is MNHNS and CDR2 is SASEGT in the germline V gene. The CDR3 runs 14 residues. CDR3 sequence (DNA): TGTGCCAGCAGTGTTATACTGGGCACAGATACGCAGTATTTT. The encoded protein is CASSVILGTDTQYF.

J is TRBJ1-1 and V is TRBV2; a possible D gene is TRBD1 (5 bases). This CDR3 has 14 amino acids. V lost 9 bases and J lost 8, with 22 bases in between. In germline, CDR1 is SNHLY, CDR2 FYNNEI. The DNA for the CDR3 is TGTGCCAGTCGACCTGAGTGGGAGGGGACGGAAGCTTTCTTT. Its translation: CASRPEWEGTEAFF. The full variable domain, its missing parts supplied by reference TRBV2 and TRBJ1-1, is EPEVTQTPSHQVTQMGQEVILRCVPISNHLYFYWYRQILGQKVEFLVSFYNNEISEKSEIFDDQFSVERPDGSNFTLKIRSTKLEDSAMYFCASRPEWEGTEAFFGQGTRLTVV.

V usage is TRBV30 and J usage is TRBJ1-2; 10 nucleotides align to TRBD1. V gave up 3 bases and J gave up 8 bases; unmatched junction bases: 9. CDR1 and CDR2 (germline): GTSNPN, SVGIG (reference sequence). The CDR3 totals 14 residues. CDR3 sequence: CAWSRQGASEGYTF. CDR3 sequence (DNA): TGTGCCTGGAGCAGACAGGGGGCGAGTGAAGGCTACACCTTC. Full variable domain (missing parts from reference TRBV30 and TRBJ1-2): SQTIHQWPATLVQPVGSPLSLECTVEGTSNPNLYWYRQAAGRGLQLLFYSVGIGQISSEVPQNLSASRPQDRQFILSSKKLLLSDSGFYLCAWSRQGASEGYTFGSGTRLTVV.

The rearrangement joins TRBV6-6 to TRBJ1-5; 7 bases align to TRBD1. The CDR3 is 15 amino acids. Germline V gene sequence: CDR1 MNHNY, CDR2 SVGAGI (reference sequence). V trimming: 6 bases; J trimming: 0 bases; junction bases outside the gene matches: 5. CDR3 sequence (DNA): TGTGCCAGCAGACCCACAGGGGTTAGCAATCAGCCCCAGCATTTT. Its protein is CASRPTGVSNQPQHF.

The chain uses TRBV19 and TRBJ1-1; 12 positions agree with TRBD1. This CDR3 spans 14 amino acids. Germline V lookup: CDR1 LNHDA, CDR2 SQIVND (reference sequence). Trimming removed 5 bases from V and 11 bases from J; junction bases left unmatched: 9. The CDR3 loop reads CASSDEPGQGAAFF. The DNA of the CDR3 is TGTGCCAGTAGTGATGAACCGGGACAGGGGGCGGCTTTCTTT.

V is TRBV4-1 and J is TRBJ1-4; D is unresolved. From germline, CDR1 is MGHRA and CDR2 YSYEKL. CDR3 length: 13 residues. V lost 6 bases and J lost 0, with 5 bases in between. The CDR3: CASRAATNEKLFF. The CDR3 DNA sequence: TGCGCCAGCAGGGCAGCAACTAATGAAAAACTGTTTTTT.

The rearrangement uses TRBV6-4 and TRBJ2-1; 10 nucleotides agree with TRBD2. The V and J ends lost 4 bases and 7 bases, in that order; junction bases with no gene match: 7. This CDR3 has 15 amino acids. The germline V gene has CDR1 MRHNA and CDR2 SNTAGT. The CDR3 spells CASSVTSGDHNEQFF. CDR3 in DNA: TGTGCCAGCAGTGTTACTAGCGGGGATCATAATGAGCAGTTCTTC.

This clone was recorded once. The CDR3 nucleotides are TGTGCCACCAGCAGAATAGACAGGGGGCTCGCTGAAGCTTTCTTT. It specifies CATSRIDRGLAEAFF. This sequence joins TRBV15 and TRBJ1-1; 10 nucleotides line up with TRBD1. J gave up 6 bases and V 2 bases, and 6 bases lay outside the gene matches. Germline V gene sequence: CDR1 LNHNV, CDR2 YYDKDF (reference sequence). The CDR3 extends over 15 amino acids. The full variable domain, rest sourced from reference TRBV15 and TRBJ1-1, is DAMVIQNPRYQVTQFGKPVTLSCSQTLNHNVMYWYQQKSSQAPKLLFHYYDKDFNNEADTPDNFQSRRPNTSFCFLDIRSPGLGDTAMYLCATSRIDRGLAEAFFGQGTRLTVV.

V usage is TRBV7-9 and J usage is TRBJ1-1; 7 bases are a match to TRBD1. Germline-derived CDR1 and CDR2 are SEHNR and FQNEAQ (reference sequence). V shed 5 bases, J shed 4 bases, and the junction held 10 bases outside the gene matches. CDR3 length equals 15 residues. The CDR3 DNA is TGTGCCAGCAGCCCTTGGACAGGTTTATCCACTGAAGCTTTCTTT. Translating gives CASSPWTGLSTEAFF.